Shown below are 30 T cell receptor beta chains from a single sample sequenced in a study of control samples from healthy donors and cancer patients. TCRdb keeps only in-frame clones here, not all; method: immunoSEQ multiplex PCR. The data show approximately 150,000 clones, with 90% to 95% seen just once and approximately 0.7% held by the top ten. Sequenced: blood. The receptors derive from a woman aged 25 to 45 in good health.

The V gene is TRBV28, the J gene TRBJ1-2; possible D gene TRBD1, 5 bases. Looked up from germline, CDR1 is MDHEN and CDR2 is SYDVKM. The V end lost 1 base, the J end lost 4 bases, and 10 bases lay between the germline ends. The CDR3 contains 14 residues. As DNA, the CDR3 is TGTGCCAGCAGTTTATTCGGGACGGCCTATGGCTACACCTTC. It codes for CASSLFGTAYGYTF.

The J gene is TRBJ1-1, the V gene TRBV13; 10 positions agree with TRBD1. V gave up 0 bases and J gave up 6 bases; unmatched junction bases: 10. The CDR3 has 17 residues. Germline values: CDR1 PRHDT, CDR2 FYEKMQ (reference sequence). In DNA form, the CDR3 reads TGTGCCAGCAGCTTAGGCCTAGGGACAGGGGTCGAATCTGAAGCTTTCTTT. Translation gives CASSLGLGTGVESEAFF.

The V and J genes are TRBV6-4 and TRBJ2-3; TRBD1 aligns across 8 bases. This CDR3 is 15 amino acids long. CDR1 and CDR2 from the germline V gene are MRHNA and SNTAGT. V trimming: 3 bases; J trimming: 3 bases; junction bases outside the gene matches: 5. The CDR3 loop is CASSEETGETDTQYF. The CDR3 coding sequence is TGTGCCAGCAGTGAGGAGACAGGGGAAACAGATACGCAGTATTTT.

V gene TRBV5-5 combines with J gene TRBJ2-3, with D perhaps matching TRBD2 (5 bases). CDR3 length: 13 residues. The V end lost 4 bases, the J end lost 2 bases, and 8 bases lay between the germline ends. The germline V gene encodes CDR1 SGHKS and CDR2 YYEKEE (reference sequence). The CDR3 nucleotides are TGTGCCAGCAGCCCGCGGGTCACAGATACGCAGTATTTT. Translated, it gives CASSPRVTDTQYF.

The CDR3 sequence is CASSEGHPEGYNEQFF. For the CDR3, the DNA is TGTGCCAGCAGTGAGGGTCACCCCGAGGGCTACAATGAGCAGTTCTTC. The chain is built from TRBV6-4 and TRBJ2-1; possible D gene TRBD2, 5 bases. Germline CDR1 is MRHNA and CDR2 is SNTAGT. CDR3 length: 16 amino acids. The V and J ends lost 3 bases and 3 bases respectively, with 15 bases between them.

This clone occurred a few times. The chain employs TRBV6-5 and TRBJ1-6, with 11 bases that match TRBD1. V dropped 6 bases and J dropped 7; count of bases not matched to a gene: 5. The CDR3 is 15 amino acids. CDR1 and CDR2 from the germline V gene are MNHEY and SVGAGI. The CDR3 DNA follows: TGTGCCAGCAGCCCGGGACAGGGGGGGAATTCACCCCTCCACTTT. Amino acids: CASSPGQGGNSPLHF.

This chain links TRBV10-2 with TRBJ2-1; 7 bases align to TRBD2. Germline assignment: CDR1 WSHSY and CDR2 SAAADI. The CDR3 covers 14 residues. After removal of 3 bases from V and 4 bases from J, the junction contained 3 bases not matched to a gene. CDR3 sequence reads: CASSDSSGYNEQFF. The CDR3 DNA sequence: TGCGCCAGCAGTGATTCTAGCGGTTACAATGAGCAGTTCTTC.

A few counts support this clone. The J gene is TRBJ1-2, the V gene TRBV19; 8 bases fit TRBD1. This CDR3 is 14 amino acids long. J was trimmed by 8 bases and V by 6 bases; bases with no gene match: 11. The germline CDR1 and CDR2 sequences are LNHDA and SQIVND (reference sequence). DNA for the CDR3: TGTGCCAGTAGCCCCGGACAGGGCCTTAAGGGCTACACCTTC. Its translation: CASSPGQGLKGYTF.

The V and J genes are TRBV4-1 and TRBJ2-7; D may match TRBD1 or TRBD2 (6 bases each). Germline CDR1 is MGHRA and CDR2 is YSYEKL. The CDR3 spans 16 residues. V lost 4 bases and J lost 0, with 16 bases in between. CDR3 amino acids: CASSREGDLGSYEQYF. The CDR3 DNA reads TGCGCCAGCAGCCGAGAGGGGGACTTGGGCTCCTACGAGCAGTACTTC.

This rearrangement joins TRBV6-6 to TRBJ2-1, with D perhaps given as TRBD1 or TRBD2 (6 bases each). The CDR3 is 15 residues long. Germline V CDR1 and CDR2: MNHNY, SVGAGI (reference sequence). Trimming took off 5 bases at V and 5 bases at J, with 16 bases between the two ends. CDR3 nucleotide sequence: TGTGCCAGCAGTACCCGGGGCGGGACACACAATGAGCAGTTCTTC. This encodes CASSTRGGTHNEQFF.

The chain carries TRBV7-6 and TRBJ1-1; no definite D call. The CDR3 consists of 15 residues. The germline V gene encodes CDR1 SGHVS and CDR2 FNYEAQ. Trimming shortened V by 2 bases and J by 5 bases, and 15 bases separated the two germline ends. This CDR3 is CASSLMSRVETEAFF. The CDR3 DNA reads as TGTGCCAGCAGCTTAATGAGCAGAGTCGAGACTGAAGCTTTCTTT.

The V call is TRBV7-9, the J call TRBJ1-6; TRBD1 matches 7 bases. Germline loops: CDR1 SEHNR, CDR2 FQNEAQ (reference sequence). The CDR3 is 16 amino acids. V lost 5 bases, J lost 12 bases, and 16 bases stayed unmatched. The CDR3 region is CASSATGTALLGPLHF. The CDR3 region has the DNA TGTGCCAGCAGCGCTACCGGGACAGCTCTCTTAGGACCCCTCCACTTT.

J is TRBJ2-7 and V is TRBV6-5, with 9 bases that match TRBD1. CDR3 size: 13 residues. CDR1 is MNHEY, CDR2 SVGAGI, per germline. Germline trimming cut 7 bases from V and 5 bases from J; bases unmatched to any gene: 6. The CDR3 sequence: CASNGQGTDEQYF. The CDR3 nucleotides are TGTGCCAGCAACGGACAGGGGACGGACGAGCAGTACTTC.

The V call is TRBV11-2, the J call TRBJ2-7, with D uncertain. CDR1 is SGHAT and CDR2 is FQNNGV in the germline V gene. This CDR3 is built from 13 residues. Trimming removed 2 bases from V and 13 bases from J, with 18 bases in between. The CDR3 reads CASSLSPAVDGYF. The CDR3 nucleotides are TGTGCCAGCAGCTTAAGTCCCGCCGTCGACGGCTACTTC.

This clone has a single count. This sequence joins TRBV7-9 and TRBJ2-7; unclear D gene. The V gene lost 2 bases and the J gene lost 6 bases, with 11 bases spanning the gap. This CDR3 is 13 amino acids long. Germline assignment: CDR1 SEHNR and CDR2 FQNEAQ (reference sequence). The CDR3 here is CASSLNLRLEQYF. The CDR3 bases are TGTGCCAGCAGCTTAAACCTCCGTCTCGAGCAGTACTTC.

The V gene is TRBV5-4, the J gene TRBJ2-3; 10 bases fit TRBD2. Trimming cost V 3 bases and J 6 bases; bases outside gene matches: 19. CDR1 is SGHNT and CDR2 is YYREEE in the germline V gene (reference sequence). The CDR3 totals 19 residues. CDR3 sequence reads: CASSSSLWASGSVADTQYF. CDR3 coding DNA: TGTGCCAGCAGCTCCTCCCTTTGGGCTAGCGGGAGTGTAGCGGATACGCAGTATTTT.

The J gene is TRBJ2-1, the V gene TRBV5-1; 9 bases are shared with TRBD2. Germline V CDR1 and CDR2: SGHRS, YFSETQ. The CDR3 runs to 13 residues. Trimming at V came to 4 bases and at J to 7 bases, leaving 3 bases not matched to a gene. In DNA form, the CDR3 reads TGCGCCAGCAGCCTGGGACTAGCAAATGAGCAGTTCTTC. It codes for CASSLGLANEQFF.

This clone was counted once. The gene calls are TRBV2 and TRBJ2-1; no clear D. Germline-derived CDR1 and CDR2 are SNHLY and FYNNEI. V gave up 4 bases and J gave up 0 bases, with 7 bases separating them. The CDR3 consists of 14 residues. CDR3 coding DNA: TGTGCCAGCAGTGGAATAAGCTCCTACAATGAGCAGTTCTTC. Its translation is CASSGISSYNEQFF.

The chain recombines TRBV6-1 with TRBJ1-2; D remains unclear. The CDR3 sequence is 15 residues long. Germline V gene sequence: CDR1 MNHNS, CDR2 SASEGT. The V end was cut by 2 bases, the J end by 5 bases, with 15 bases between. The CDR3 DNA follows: TGTGCCAGCAGTGAACCGGGTAGCGGTTCTTATGGCTACACCTTC. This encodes CASSEPGSGSYGYTF.

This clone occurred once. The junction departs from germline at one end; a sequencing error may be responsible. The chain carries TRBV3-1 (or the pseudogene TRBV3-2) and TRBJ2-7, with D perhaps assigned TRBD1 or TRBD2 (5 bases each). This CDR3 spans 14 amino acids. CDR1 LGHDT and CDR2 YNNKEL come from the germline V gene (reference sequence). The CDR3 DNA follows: TGTGCCAGCAGTAAAAGGGACCGCGTGTTAAGGTGGCACTTC. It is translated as CASSKRDRVLRWHF.

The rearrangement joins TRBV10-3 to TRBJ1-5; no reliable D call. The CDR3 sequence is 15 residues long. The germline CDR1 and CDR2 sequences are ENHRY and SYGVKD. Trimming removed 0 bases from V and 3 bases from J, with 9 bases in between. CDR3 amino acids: CAISESSTDNQPQHF. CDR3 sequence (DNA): TGTGCCATCAGTGAGTCGAGTACAGACAATCAGCCCCAGCATTTT.

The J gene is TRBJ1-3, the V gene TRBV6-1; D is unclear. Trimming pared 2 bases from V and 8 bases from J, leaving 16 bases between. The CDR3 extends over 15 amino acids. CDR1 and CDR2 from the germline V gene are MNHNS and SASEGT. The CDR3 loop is CASSELRGGSDTIYF. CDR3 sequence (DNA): TGTGCCAGCAGTGAATTGCGTGGAGGGTCCGACACCATATATTTT.

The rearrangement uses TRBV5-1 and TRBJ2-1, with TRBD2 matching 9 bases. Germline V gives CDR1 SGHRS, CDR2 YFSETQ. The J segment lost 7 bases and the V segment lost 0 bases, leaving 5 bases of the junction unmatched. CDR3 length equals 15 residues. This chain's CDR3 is CASSLAGTSINEQFF. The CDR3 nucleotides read TGCGCCAGCAGCTTGGCCGGGACTAGCATAAATGAGCAGTTCTTC.

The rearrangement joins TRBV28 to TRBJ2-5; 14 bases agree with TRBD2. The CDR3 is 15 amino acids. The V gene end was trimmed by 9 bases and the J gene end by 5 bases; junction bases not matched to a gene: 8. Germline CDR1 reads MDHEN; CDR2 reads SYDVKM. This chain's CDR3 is CASSGGLAGVETQYF. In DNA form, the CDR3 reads TGTGCCAGTTCGGGGGGACTAGCGGGAGTGGAGACCCAGTACTTC.

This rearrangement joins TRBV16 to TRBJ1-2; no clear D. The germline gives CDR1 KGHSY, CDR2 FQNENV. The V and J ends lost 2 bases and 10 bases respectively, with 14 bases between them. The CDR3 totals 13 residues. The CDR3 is CASSQAPRTSYTF. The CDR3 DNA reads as TGTGCCAGCAGCCAAGCCCCTCGAACTTCCTACACCTTC.

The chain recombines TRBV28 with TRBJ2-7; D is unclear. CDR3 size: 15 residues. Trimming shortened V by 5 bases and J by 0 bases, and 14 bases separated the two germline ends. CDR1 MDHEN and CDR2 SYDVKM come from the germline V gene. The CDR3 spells CASSKTELSSYEQYF. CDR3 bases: TGTGCCAGCAGTAAGACTGAGTTAAGCTCCTACGAGCAGTACTTC. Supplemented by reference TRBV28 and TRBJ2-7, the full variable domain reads DVKVTQSSRYLVKRTGEKVFLECVQDMDHENMFWYRQDPGLGLRLIYFSYDVKMKEKGDIPEGYSVSREKKERFSLILESASTNQTSMYLCASSKTELSSYEQYFGPGTRLTVT.

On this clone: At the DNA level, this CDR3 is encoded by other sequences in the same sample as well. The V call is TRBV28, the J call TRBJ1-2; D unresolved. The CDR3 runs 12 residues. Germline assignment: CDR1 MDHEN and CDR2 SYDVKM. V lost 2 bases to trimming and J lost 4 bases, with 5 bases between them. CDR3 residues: CASSLRTYGYTF. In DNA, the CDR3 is TGTGCCAGCAGTTTACGGACCTATGGCTACACCTTC.

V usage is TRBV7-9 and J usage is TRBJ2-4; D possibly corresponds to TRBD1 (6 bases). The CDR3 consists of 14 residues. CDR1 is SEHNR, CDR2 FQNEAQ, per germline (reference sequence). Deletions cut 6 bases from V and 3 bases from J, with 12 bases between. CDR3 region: CASRGGRGKNIQYF. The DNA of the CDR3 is TGTGCCAGCAGAGGGGGACGGGGCAAAAACATTCAGTACTTC. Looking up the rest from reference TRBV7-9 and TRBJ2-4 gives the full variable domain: DTGVSQNPRHKITKRGQNVTFRCDPISEHNRLYWYRQTLGQGPEFLTYFQNEAQLEKSRLLSDRFSAERPKGSFSTLEIQRTEQGDSAMYLCASRGGRGKNIQYFGAGTRLSVL.

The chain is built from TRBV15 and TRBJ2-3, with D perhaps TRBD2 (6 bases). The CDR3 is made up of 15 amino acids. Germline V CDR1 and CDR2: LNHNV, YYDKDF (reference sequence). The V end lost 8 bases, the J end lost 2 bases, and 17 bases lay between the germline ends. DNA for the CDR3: TGTGCCACCGGGGGTGGTAGCGGCGACACAGATACGCAGTATTTT. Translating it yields CATGGGSGDTDTQYF.

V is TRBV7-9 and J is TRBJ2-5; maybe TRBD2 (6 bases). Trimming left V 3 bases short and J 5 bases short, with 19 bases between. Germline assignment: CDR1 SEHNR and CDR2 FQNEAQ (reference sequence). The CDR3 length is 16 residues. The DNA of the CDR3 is TGTGCCAGCAGCTTTGTGGGACTCGGGGGAGGTGAGACCCAGTACTTC. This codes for CASSFVGLGGGETQYF.